Here is one T cell receptor beta chain with its context. Its target is not known. It was by 5' RACE with UMI labels that the TRB cDNA libraries were prepared. For each CDR3 protein, TCRdb gives one entry from its re-call of the 5' RACE reads, without DNA. This sample contains 120,000 to 150,000 distinct CDR3 sequences. Germline loops: CDR1 SGHDT, CDR2 YYEEEE. The CDR3 is 12 residues long. This specimen belongs to a study of CXCR3-negative and CXCR3-positive naive CD8 T cells. The naive CD8+ gate required CD45RO-CCR7+CD27+CD95- phenotype. Findings and caveats of the study: Naive cells with CXCR3 showed TRB CDR3s that were more hydrophobic than those in CXCR3-negative naive cells. Naive subsets had comparable surface CD5; TCR strength was inferred from TRB CDR3 properties.

This chain links TRBV5-6 with TRBJ2-7; TCRdb indicates TRBD1, and absent DNA this call remains unverified. The clonotype was recovered from a human donor in good health. Some clones in this sample may be carry-over from other donors' samples. Sequenced material: naive CXCR3+ CD8+ T cells from blood. The subset was: CD45RO-CCR7+CD27+CD95- naive CD8+ T cells expressing CXCR3 (TNR3+). The CDR3 is CASSWTRQEQYF.